These 32 T cell receptor beta chains originate from one sample sequenced in a study of T-cell reconstitution after alpha-beta-depleted transplantation in children. The TCRbeta library was prepared with unique molecular identifiers. A single record per CDR3 protein comes from TCRdb applying MiXCR to the PCR reads. The repertoire holds about 980,000 distinct CDR3 sequences, with roughly 31% as singletons. This sample comprised PBMCs, mostly from graft donor cells, obtained 360 days after TCRalphabeta/CD19-depleted stem cell transplant. These receptors originate from a boy in the first two years of life who had a stem cell transplant for SCID, so the T cells may come from the graft donor.

The gene calls are TRBV20-1 and TRBJ2-7; a possible D gene is TRBD1 (6 bases). Between the trimmed V and J ends, which lost 3 bases and 2 bases, there was a span of 11 bases. Germline assignment: CDR1 DFQATT and CDR2 SNEGSKA (reference sequence). This CDR3 contains 13 residues. The CDR3 nucleotides are TGCAGTGCTAGGGGACACCGAACCTACGAGCAGTACTTC. Translated, it gives CSARGHRTYEQYF.

J is TRBJ2-5 and V is TRBV9; D remains unclear. CDR1 is SGDLS and CDR2 is YYNGEE in the germline V gene. V lost 0 bases, J lost 4 bases, and 7 bases lay in between. CDR3 length equals 13 residues. Here the CDR3 DNA reads TGTGCCAGCAGCGTAGGATCGCCAGAGACCCAGTACTTC. It is translated as CASSVGSPETQYF. Filled out from reference TRBV9 and TRBJ2-5, the complete variable domain reads DSGVTQTPKHLITATGQRVTLRCSPRSGDLSVYWYQQSLDQGLQFLIQYYNGEERAKGNILERFSAQQFPDLHSELNLSSLELGDSALYFCASSVGSPETQYFGPGTRLLVL.

This clonotype has at least ten counts. This chain joins TRBV5-5 and TRBJ1-1; D remains ambiguous. With 0 bases removed from V and 2 bases from J, the gap between germline ends came to 11 bases. Germline values: CDR1 SGHKS, CDR2 YYEKEE (reference sequence). CDR3 size: 15 residues. DNA of the CDR3: TGTGCCAGCAGCTTGGGAATGGTTTTTAACACTGAAGCTTTCTTT. Its translation is CASSLGMVFNTEAFF. The full variable domain, rest sourced from reference TRBV5-5 and TRBJ1-1, is DAGVTQSPTHLIKTRGQQVTLRCSPISGHKSVSWYQQVLGQGPQFIFQYYEKEERGRGNFPDRFSARQFPNYSSELNVNALLLGDSALYLCASSLGMVFNTEAFFGQGTRLTVV.

This clonotype was counted many times. The CDR3, as DNA: TGTGCCACCAGTCCAAAAGGGACAGGGTACAATGAGCAGTTCTTC. Protein product: CATSPKGTGYNEQFF. The V call is TRBV24-1, the J call TRBJ2-1; 9 bases line up with TRBD1. The junction had 6 bases not matched to a gene; V was cut back by 6 bases and J by 4 bases. Germline V gene sequence: CDR1 KGHDR, CDR2 SFDVKD. The CDR3 covers 15 residues.

This clonotype came up a few times. The CDR3 coding sequence is TGTGCCAGTAGCCGAGGGGCTCGGGAGCAGTTCTTC. Amino acids: CASSRGAREQFF. This rearrangement joins TRBV19 to TRBJ2-1, with D possibly being TRBD1 or TRBD2 (5 bases each). Germline CDR1 reads LNHDA; CDR2 reads SQIVND (reference sequence). CDR3 length: 12 residues. V was trimmed by 6 bases and J by 10 bases, leaving 13 bases between them.

The table lists this clonotype with a few counts. The chain links TRBV7-8 to TRBJ2-2, with D uncertain. The length of the CDR3 is 11 residues. The germline V gene encodes CDR1 SGHVS and CDR2 FQNEAQ. The ends were cut back, 4 bases at V and 9 bases at J, with 6 bases in the middle. CDR3: CASSSHRELFF. The CDR3 DNA is TGTGCCAGCAGCTCCCACAGGGAGCTGTTTTTT.

The chain couples TRBV6-5 to TRBJ1-1; D gene ambiguous. The germline V gene encodes CDR1 MNHEY and CDR2 SVGAGI. The CDR3 runs to 11 residues. V lost 10 bases and J 8 bases, leaving 14 bases between the germline ends. In DNA form, the CDR3 reads TGTGCCACCGTGACAACGAGAGAAGCTTTCTTT. Protein: CATVTTREAFF.

This clonotype was counted only a few times. This sequence joins TRBV21-1 and TRBJ2-3. TRBV21-1 is marked as a pseudogene. The CDR3 is made up of 16 amino acids. As DNA, the CDR3 is TGTGCCAGCGCAAATTGCTCGACAATTAGCACAGATACGCAGTATTTT. Translation gives CASANCSTISTDTQYF.

This chain links TRBV7-9 with TRBJ1-1; D may be TRBD1 (6 bases). V shed 5 bases and J shed 2 bases, with 18 bases lying between them. The CDR3 contains 16 residues. Germline V gene sequence: CDR1 SEHNR, CDR2 FQNEAQ (reference sequence). The CDR3 nucleotides are TGTGCCAGCAGCCCTGGACAGCGCGCATTCAACACTGAAGCTTTCTTT. The encoded protein is CASSPGQRAFNTEAFF.

V and J are TRBV18 and TRBJ2-1, with 9 bases fitting TRBD1. The CDR3 spans 17 residues. With 5 bases clipped from V and 0 bases from J, the junction kept 8 bases outside the gene matches. Germline loops: CDR1 KGHSH, CDR2 LQKENI. In DNA form, the CDR3 reads TGTGCCAGCTCAAGGACAGGGGTTCCCCTCTCCTACAATGAGCAGTTCTTC. It translates to CASSRTGVPLSYNEQFF.

This clonotype has ten or more counts. The DNA for the CDR3 is TGTGCCAGCAGCTTAGATGGGTTCTGGAGGAGCACTGAAGCTTTCTTT. Translating gives CASSLDGFWRSTEAFF. The chain employs TRBV7-2 and TRBJ1-1; unclear D gene. V was clipped by 1 base and J by 4 bases, with 16 bases between them. This CDR3 spans 16 amino acids. Germline lookup yields CDR1 SGHTA and CDR2 FQGNSA.

This chain uses TRBV2 with TRBJ2-1; TRBD2 matches 7 bases. Germline lookup yields CDR1 SNHLY and CDR2 FYNNEI. This CDR3 comprises 16 residues. The V gene end was trimmed by 4 bases and the J gene end by 7 bases; junction bases not matched to a gene: 13. The CDR3 nucleotides are TGTGCCAGCAGTGTTCTGAGCGGGAAGGAGGTTAATGAGCAGTTCTTC. Translated: CASSVLSGKEVNEQFF.

The chain uses TRBV4-1 and TRBJ2-1, with 9 positions matching TRBD2. With V trimmed by 4 bases and J by 0 bases, 10 bases remained unmatched. This CDR3 has 18 residues. Germline V CDR1 and CDR2: MGHRA, YSYEKL. CDR3 sequence: CASSPRGGQALSYNEQFF. CDR3 in DNA: TGCGCCAGCAGCCCGCGGGGGGGCCAGGCCCTCTCCTACAATGAGCAGTTCTTC.

Only a few counts were recorded for this clonotype. The chain links TRBV20-1 to TRBJ2-7, with TRBD1 matching over 9 bases. J gave up 5 bases and V 3 bases, and 8 bases lay outside the gene matches. The CDR3 runs 14 residues. Germline V gene data show CDR1 as DFQATT and CDR2 as SNEGSKA (reference sequence). The CDR3 is CSARRDRVTHEQYF. In DNA form, the CDR3 reads TGCAGTGCTAGGCGGGACAGGGTCACCCACGAGCAGTACTTC.

The chain is built from TRBV20-1 and TRBJ2-3; 9 bases match TRBD2. The V gene end was trimmed by 1 base and the J gene end by 4 bases; junction bases not matched to a gene: 6. This CDR3 region has 15 residues. Looked up from germline, CDR1 is DFQATT and CDR2 is SNEGSKA (reference sequence). The CDR3 spells CSARAVAGGPDTQYF. The CDR3 nucleotides are TGCAGTGCTAGAGCGGTTGCGGGGGGGCCAGATACGCAGTATTTT.

In the case of this clonotype: Compared with germline, one end of the junction differs, possibly owing to a read error. The chain is built from TRBV4-1 and TRBJ2-1, with TRBD2 matching 10 bases. Germline V gene sequence: CDR1 MGHRA, CDR2 YSYEKL. The CDR3 spans 18 residues. This CDR3 is CASSQTRGRTSGYSEQFF. Here the CDR3 DNA reads TGCGCCAGCAGCCAAACCAGGGGGAGGACTAGCGGTTACAGTGAGCAGTTCTTC.

The chain links TRBV10-2 to TRBJ1-1, with no clear D. This CDR3 region has 12 residues. The germline V and J ends were trimmed by 2 bases and 11 bases, with 12 bases remaining between them. Looked up from germline, CDR1 is WSHSY and CDR2 is SAAADI. The CDR3 here is CASSEEGGRAFF. CDR3 DNA: TGCGCCAGCAGTGAGGAGGGCGGTAGGGCTTTCTTT.

J is TRBJ1-1 and V is TRBV29-1; D remains unclear. The V and J ends lost 2 bases and 1 base respectively, with 11 bases between them. CDR3 length equals 14 residues. The V gene's germline CDR1 is SQVTM and CDR2 ANQGSEA. CDR3 sequence (DNA): TGCAGCGTTGAACCTGTGACGCGGAACACTGAAGCTTTCTTT. Amino acids: CSVEPVTRNTEAFF.

The chain uses TRBV1 and TRBJ2-7; no check of the table's D call, TRBD1, against the DNA was made. TRBV1 counts as a pseudogene. There are 13 residues in the CDR3. CDR3: CTIRGAKVYEQYF. The CDR3 DNA is TGCACCATCCGGGGGGCAAAGGTCTACGAGCAGTACTTC.

V is TRBV5-1 and J is TRBJ2-3; the D gene is possibly TRBD2 (5 bases). The V end lost 4 bases, the J end lost 2 bases, and 8 bases lay between the germline ends. Germline CDR1 reads SGHRS; CDR2 reads YFSETQ. The CDR3 extends over 13 amino acids. The chain's CDR3 is CASSLTTTDTQYF. The CDR3 bases are TGCGCCAGCAGCCTGACTACCACAGATACGCAGTATTTT.

This clonotype turned up a few times. The chain has TRBV28 and TRBJ1-1; D not certain. The CDR3 sequence is 15 residues long. The germline V and J ends were trimmed by 1 base and 5 bases, with 14 bases remaining between them. CDR1 is MDHEN, CDR2 SYDVKM, per germline. CDR3 in DNA: TGTGCCAGCAGTTTATCGGGAGGTAGAGGGACTGAAGCTTTCTTT. Encoded protein: CASSLSGGRGTEAFF. Full variable domain (missing parts from reference TRBV28 and TRBJ1-1): DVKVTQSSRYLVKRTGEKVFLECVQDMDHENMFWYRQDPGLGLRLIYFSYDVKMKEKGDIPEGYSVSREKKERFSLILESASTNQTSMYLCASSLSGGRGTEAFFGQGTRLTVV.

In this sample, this clonotype turned up a few times. The chain links TRBV28 to TRBJ2-7, with 15 positions matching TRBD2. With V trimmed by 6 bases and J by 4 bases, 16 bases remained unmatched. Germline V lookup: CDR1 MDHEN, CDR2 SYDVKM. This CDR3 has 19 amino acids. Written as DNA, the CDR3 is TGTGCCAGCAGCCGCCCGGGACTAGCGGGGGGTCTGCCACAATACGAGCAGTACTTC. Amino acids: CASSRPGLAGGLPQYEQYF.

This clonotype turned up a few times. The V and J genes are TRBV7-9 and TRBJ2-3, with 12 bases matching TRBD1. Germline CDR1 and CDR2: SEHNR and FQNEAQ (reference sequence). The length of the CDR3 is 15 residues. V lost 5 bases, J lost 3 bases, and 3 bases stayed unmatched. DNA for the CDR3: TGTGCCAGCAGCGAGGGACAGGGGGCGACAGATACGCAGTATTTT. Translating it yields CASSEGQGATDTQYF. Together with reference TRBV7-9 and TRBJ2-3, the CDR3 gives the full variable domain: DTGVSQNPRHKITKRGQNVTFRCDPISEHNRLYWYRQTLGQGPEFLTYFQNEAQLEKSRLLSDRFSAERPKGSFSTLEIQRTEQGDSAMYLCASSEGQGATDTQYFGPGTRLTVL.

This chain connects TRBV20-1 to TRBJ2-1; 7 bases map to TRBD2. This CDR3 is 14 amino acids long. With V trimmed by 3 bases and J by 6 bases, 8 bases remained unmatched. Germline V gene sequence: CDR1 DFQATT, CDR2 SNEGSKA (reference sequence). CDR3: CSARGGDYFNEQFF. The DNA of the CDR3 is TGCAGTGCTAGGGGAGGGGACTACTTCAATGAGCAGTTCTTC.

The chain joins TRBV3-1 to TRBJ1-1; no definite D call. V gave up 3 bases and J gave up 3 bases, with 20 bases separating them. The CDR3 sequence is 17 residues long. Germline V gene lookup returns CDR1 LGHDT and CDR2 YNNKEL (reference sequence). CDR3 DNA: TGTGCCAGCAGCCAGGGTCCCGGGTGGGGTCCGGACACTGAAGCTTTCTTT. Amino acids: CASSQGPGWGPDTEAFF. The entire variable domain, with the rest obtained from reference TRBV3-1 and TRBJ1-1, is as follows: DTAVSQTPKYLVTQMGNDKSIKCEQNLGHDTMYWYKQDSKKFLKIMFSYNNKELIINETVPNRFSPKSPDKAHLNLHINSLELGDSAVYFCASSQGPGWGPDTEAFFGQGTRLTVV.

The rearrangement links TRBV20-1 to TRBJ2-1; D is perhaps TRBD2 (6 bases). Germline V gene lookup returns CDR1 DFQATT and CDR2 SNEGSKA (reference sequence). This CDR3 has 16 amino acids. V lost 0 bases, J lost 9 bases, and 21 bases lay in between. This CDR3 reads CSARDPRGLSPSEQFF. CDR3 coding DNA: TGCAGTGCTAGAGATCCGCGGGGACTCAGTCCCAGTGAGCAGTTCTTC.

This clonotype was seen more than once but under ten times. This rearrangement joins TRBV7-8 to TRBJ2-3; maybe TRBD1 (5 bases). Between the trimmed V and J ends, which lost 7 bases and 1 base, there was a span of 12 bases. Germline CDR1 is SGHVS and CDR2 is FQNEAQ. The CDR3 runs 14 residues. The CDR3 loop reads CASTTRVRTDTQYF. The CDR3 region has the DNA TGTGCCAGCACCACCAGGGTACGCACAGATACGCAGTATTTT.

This clonotype was seen a handful of times. The V call is TRBV19, the J call TRBJ1-1, with D uncertain. The V end lost 4 bases, the J end lost 0 bases, and 12 bases lay between the germline ends. CDR1 and CDR2 (germline): LNHDA, SQIVND (reference sequence). The CDR3 extends over 15 amino acids. CDR3 protein: CASSSMERVNTEAFF. In DNA, the CDR3 is TGTGCCAGTAGTAGTATGGAGAGGGTGAACACTGAAGCTTTCTTT.

This clonotype occurred a few times. The rearrangement uses TRBV5-1 and TRBJ2-6; 8 nucleotides agree with TRBD1. CDR1 and CDR2 (germline): SGHRS, YFSETQ. V was clipped by 3 bases and J by 0 bases; unmatched bases: 14. The CDR3 spans 20 residues. This chain's CDR3 is CASSYRYLLGTGSGANVLTF. CDR3 DNA: TGCGCCAGCAGCTACAGATATCTATTGGGGACAGGCTCTGGGGCCAACGTCCTGACTTTC.

The J gene is TRBJ2-1, the V gene TRBV18; 14 positions agree with TRBD2. Losses at the gene ends were 3 bases for V and 9 bases for J; bases not matched to a gene: 7. The CDR3 totals 16 residues. The germline CDR1 and CDR2 sequences are KGHSH and LQKENI. This CDR3 is CASSPGLAGVTGEQFF. The CDR3 nucleotides read TGTGCCAGCTCACCGGGACTAGCGGGGGTTACAGGTGAGCAGTTCTTC. The variable domain in full, completed from reference TRBV18 and TRBJ2-1, reads NAGVMQNPRHLVRRRGQEARLRCSPMKGHSHVYWYRQLPEEGLKFMVYLQKENIIDESGMPKERFSAEFPKEGPSILRIQQVVRGDSAAYFCASSPGLAGVTGEQFFGPGTRLTVL.

This sequence joins TRBV6-1 and TRBJ1-6; D remains unclear. V shed 7 bases and J shed 9 bases, with 16 bases lying between them. Per the germline V gene, CDR1 is MNHNS and CDR2 is SASEGT. This CDR3 comprises 14 residues. CDR3 amino acids: CASKGGGLPSPLHF. The CDR3 DNA is TGTGCCAGCAAGGGCGGTGGATTACCTTCACCCCTCCACTTT.

The chain uses TRBV20-1 and TRBJ1-1; D is unresolved. V was cut by 1 base and J by 5 bases, with 14 bases left in between. The CDR3 runs to 14 residues. Germline V gene lookup returns CDR1 DFQATT and CDR2 SNEGSKA (reference sequence). The CDR3 DNA sequence: TGCAGTGCTAGAGTCTTGGGGATTGGTACTGAAGCTTTCTTT. Its protein product is CSARVLGIGTEAFF.